This is a list of T cell receptor beta chains from one sample in a study of post-analysis software for immune sequencing data. MiXCR, run by TCRdb on the PCR reads, gives a single entry per CDR3 protein. The table records 450,000 or so distinct CDR3 sequences, under 55% of them present only once. Specimen: blood. These receptors all come from a girl aged 10 to 17 with multiple sclerosis. CDR3s include the opening cysteine and the closing phenylalanine or tryptophan. A D gene is named only where the DNA matches it firmly. Clone size is given for some rows only: seen once, a few or many times, or a class if the clone is expanded.

TRBD2,TRBV28,TRBJ2-3,few,CASSWTSGRDPDTQYF,TGTGCCAGCAGCTGGACTAGCGGGAGAGACCCAGATACGCAGTATTTT
.,TRBV5-5,TRBJ1-1,.,CASSLEYEAFF,TGTGCCAGCAGCTTGGAATATGAAGCTTTCTTT
.,TRBV7-3,TRBJ2-7,.,CASSLRSEIMGEQYF,TGTGCCAGCAGCTTACGGAGCGAGATTATGGGGGAGCAGTACTTC
.,TRBV9,TRBJ2-3,once,CASSVGRRGTDTQYF,TGTGCCAGCAGCGTGGGGCGGAGAGGCACCGATACGCAGTATTTT
.,TRBV4-1,TRBJ2-7,few,CASSQELLRERVIEQYF,TGCGCCAGCAGCCAAGAGCTTTTGAGGGAGCGGGTTATCGAGCAGTACTTC
TRBD1,TRBV14,TRBJ2-1,.,CATSSPGQVDREDEQFF,TGTGCCACCTCATCTCCAGGACAGGTCGACAGGGAAGATGAGCAGTTCTTC
.,TRBV7-9,TRBJ2-5,.,CASSLSSEQETQYF,TGTGCCAGCAGCCTGTCGTCTGAACAAGAGACCCAGTACTTC
.,TRBV10-3,TRBJ1-1,.,CAISTQIVNTEAFF,TGTGCCATCAGTACCCAAATAGTGAACACTGAAGCTTTCTTT
TRBD2,TRBV7-6,TRBJ2-7,.,CASSLNGAGAFPYEQYF,TGTGCCAGCAGCTTAAACGGAGCGGGGGCCTTCCCCTACGAGCAGTACTTC
.,TRBV7-3,TRBJ2-7,few,CASSSPYSYEQYF,TGTGCCAGCAGCTCCCCCTACTCCTACGAGCAGTACTTC
.,TRBV28,TRBJ1-2,.,CASSSPAAGSTGYTF,TGTGCCAGCAGTTCACCAGCCGCAGGGTCTACTGGCTACACCTTC
.,TRBV5-1,TRBJ2-3,.,CASSRGQYPTDTQYF,TGCGCCAGCAGCAGGGGACAATACCCCACAGATACGCAGTATTTT
TRBD1,TRBV7-9,TRBJ2-7,few,CASSLGDRDYEQYF,TGTGCCAGCAGCTTAGGGGACAGGGACTACGAGCAGTACTTC
.,TRBV20-1,TRBJ2-1,few,CSARRNTYNEQFF,TGCAGTGCTAGGAGAAATACCTACAATGAGCAGTTCTTC
TRBD2,TRBV24-1,TRBJ2-3,.,CATSDAGLAGPRTDTQYF,TGTGCCACCAGTGATGCGGGACTAGCGGGGCCCCGCACAGATACGCAGTATTTT
.,TRBV4-1,TRBJ2-7,few,CASSPTPGLLYEQYF,TGCGCCAGCAGCCCTACCCCAGGGCTGCTCTACGAGCAGTACTTC
.,TRBV28,TRBJ2-7,.,CASSLLGSSSSYEQYF,TGTGCCAGCAGTTTATTAGGGTCTAGTTCCTCCTACGAGCAGTACTTC
.,TRBV28,TRBJ2-1,.,CASLGGPHNEQFF,TGTGCCAGCCTGGGGGGCCCCCACAATGAGCAGTTCTTC
TRBD2,TRBV5-1,TRBJ2-7,.,CASSSKTSGKGSYEQYF,TGCGCCAGCAGCTCGAAAACTAGCGGGAAAGGCTCCTACGAGCAGTACTTC
TRBD2,TRBV11-1,TRBJ2-7,few,CASSHPRPTSGRGLGNYEQYF,TGTGCCAGCAGCCATCCCCGGCCGACTAGCGGGAGAGGACTAGGCAACTACGAGCAGTACTTC
TRBD1,TRBV7-9,TRBJ1-4,once,CASSAGTEVCF,TGTGCCAGCAGCGCCGGGACAGAAGTGTGTTTT
.,TRBV28,TRBJ2-7,.,CASSRGPTSYEQYF,TGTGCCAGCAGTCGGGGACCCACCTCCTACGAGCAGTACTTC
.,TRBV18,TRBJ1-2,.,CASLGASGYTF,TGTGCCAGCTTGGGGGCTTCTGGCTACACCTTC
TRBD1,TRBV5-6,TRBJ2-7,.,CASSSRDRGDHYEQYF,TGTGCCAGCAGCTCCCGGGACAGGGGAGACCACTACGAGCAGTACTTC
.,TRBV20-1,TRBJ2-7,.,CSATTHRDLYEQYF,TGCAGTGCCACAACCCACAGGGACCTTTACGAGCAGTACTTC
.,TRBV12-3/TRBV12-4,TRBJ2-1,few,CASSSTGRREQFF,TGTGCCAGCAGCTCAACAGGGAGACGGGAGCAGTTCTTC
.,TRBV20-1,TRBJ2-6,.,CSARDLRGASGANVRTF,TGCAGTGCTAGAGATCTCCGCGGGGCCTCTGGGGCCAACGTCCGGACTTTC
.,TRBV11-2,TRBJ2-7,.,CASSRTDLSYEQYF,TGTGCCAGCAGTCGGACAGACCTCTCCTACGAGCAGTACTTC
TRBD1,TRBV5-6,TRBJ2-5,few,CASSGGQGHQETQYF,TGTGCCAGCAGCGGCGGACAGGGCCACCAAGAGACCCAGTACTTC
TRBD1,TRBV25-1,TRBJ2-1,few,CASSERRGQGALNEQFF,TGTGCCAGCAGTGAACGTAGGGGACAGGGCGCCCTCAATGAGCAGTTCTTC
.,TRBV25-1,TRBJ2-7,.,CASSAIGTTYEQYF,TGTGCCAGCAGTGCCATTGGGACAACCTACGAGCAGTACTTC
TRBD1,TRBV12-3/TRBV12-4,TRBJ1-5,.,CASSRRDRGPNQPQHF,TGTGCCAGCAGCCGCCGGGACAGGGGGCCCAATCAGCCCCAGCATTTT
.,TRBV29-1,TRBJ2-1,.,CSVVGRAGYNEQFF,TGCAGCGTAGTTGGTCGTGCAGGGTACAATGAGCAGTTCTTC
.,TRBV12-3/TRBV12-4,TRBJ1-2,few,CASTDSYGYTF,TGTGCCAGCACGGACAGCTATGGCTACACCTTC
.,TRBV7-9,TRBJ2-7,.,CASSSLGRGSYEQYF,TGTGCCAGCAGTTCCCTCGGTCGCGGTTCCTACGAGCAGTACTTC
TRBD2,TRBV2,TRBJ2-5,.,CASSEQGLVQETQYF,TGTGCCAGCAGTGAACAGGGACTAGTCCAAGAGACCCAGTACTTC
TRBD2,TRBV28,TRBJ2-5,.,CASQNQASGMETQYF,TGTGCCAGCCAAAACCAGGCTAGCGGGATGGAGACCCAGTACTTC
.,TRBV3-1,TRBJ2-7,.,CASSQGPEQYF,TGTGCCAGCAGCCAAGGCCCCGAGCAGTACTTC
TRBD2,TRBV10-3,TRBJ2-1,few,CAIRSGRAGNSNEQFF,TGTGCCATCAGGAGCGGGAGGGCCGGTAATAGCAATGAGCAGTTCTTC
TRBD1,TRBV13,TRBJ2-3,few,CASSPYRGPLDTQYF,TGTGCCAGCAGCCCGTACAGGGGGCCCCTAGATACGCAGTATTTT
.,TRBV7-2,TRBJ2-3,.,CASSFMDTDTQYF,TGTGCCAGCAGCTTCATGGACACAGATACGCAGTATTTT
.,TRBV18,TRBJ2-1,once,CASSQGQGTGEQFF,TGTGCCAGCTCACAGGGGCAGGGAACCGGTGAGCAGTTCTTC
TRBD2,TRBV7-9,TRBJ2-1,.,CASSFKTSGVHFSYNEQFF,TGTGCCAGCAGCTTTAAGACTAGCGGGGTACATTTCTCCTACAATGAGCAGTTCTTC
.,TRBV11-2,TRBJ2-5,.,CASSLAGGRGRDQYF,TGTGCCAGCAGCTTAGCAGGTGGTCGGGGAAGGGACCAGTACTTC
.,TRBV7-9,TRBJ2-7,.,CASSYGAGVYEQYF,TGTGCCAGCAGCTACGGAGCAGGGGTCTACGAGCAGTACTTC
TRBD2,TRBV14,TRBJ2-7,.,CASSPGSGRAQDEQYF,TGTGCCAGCAGCCCCGGCAGCGGGAGGGCGCAGGACGAGCAGTACTTC
.,TRBV24-1,TRBJ1-5,.,CATSEGDTSNQPQHF,TGTGCCACCAGTGAGGGAGATACCAGCAATCAGCCCCAGCATTTT
TRBD1,TRBV20-1,TRBJ2-3,.,CSARGDSFARVDTQYF,TGCAGTGCTAGAGGGGACAGTTTCGCCCGAGTGGATACGCAGTATTTT
.,TRBV28,TRBJ2-3,.,CATQGSSTDTQYF,TGTGCCACCCAGGGATCTAGCACAGATACGCAGTATTTT
.,TRBV19,TRBJ1-1,.,CASSIAGTEAFF,TGTGCCAGTAGTATAGCAGGCACTGAAGCTTTCTTT
.,TRBV7-2,TRBJ2-1,.,CASSLAQGQYEQFF,TGTGCCAGCAGCTTAGCGCAGGGACAATACGAGCAGTTCTTC
.,TRBV28,TRBJ2-7,few,CASSWRDRDYEQYF,TGTGCCAGCAGCTGGCGGGACAGAGACTACGAGCAGTACTTC
TRBD1,TRBV7-9,TRBJ2-7,.,CASSGPGQAYSYEQYF,TGTGCCAGCAGCGGTCCGGGACAGGCCTACTCCTACGAGCAGTACTTC
.,TRBV28,TRBJ2-1,.,CASRRKENEQFF,TGTGCCAGCAGGAGAAAGGAGAATGAGCAGTTCTTC
TRBD2,TRBV20-1,TRBJ2-5,.,CSARPGLADYKQYF,TGCAGTGCTAGACCGGGACTAGCGGACTACAAGCAGTACTTC
TRBD1,TRBV12-3/TRBV12-4,TRBJ1-6,few,CASSSHRGNSPPHF,TGTGCCAGCAGTTCACACAGGGGTAATTCACCCCCCCACTTT
.,TRBV11-2,TRBJ2-3,few,CASSRDLPQDTQYF,TGTGCCAGCAGTCGGGATCTACCACAAGATACGCAGTATTTT